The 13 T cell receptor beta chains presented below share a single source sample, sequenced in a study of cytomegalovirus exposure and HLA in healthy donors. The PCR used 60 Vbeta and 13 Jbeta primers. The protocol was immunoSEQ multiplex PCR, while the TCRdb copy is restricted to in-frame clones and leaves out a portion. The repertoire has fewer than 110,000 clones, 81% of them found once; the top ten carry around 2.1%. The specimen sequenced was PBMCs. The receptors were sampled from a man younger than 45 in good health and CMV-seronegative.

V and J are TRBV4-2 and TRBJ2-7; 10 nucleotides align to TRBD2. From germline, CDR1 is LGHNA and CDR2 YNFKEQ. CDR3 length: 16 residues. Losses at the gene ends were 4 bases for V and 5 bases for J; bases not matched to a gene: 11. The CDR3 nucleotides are TGTGCCAGCAGCCCCCTTAGGACTAGCGGACCAGACGAGCAGTACTTC. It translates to CASSPLRTSGPDEQYF.

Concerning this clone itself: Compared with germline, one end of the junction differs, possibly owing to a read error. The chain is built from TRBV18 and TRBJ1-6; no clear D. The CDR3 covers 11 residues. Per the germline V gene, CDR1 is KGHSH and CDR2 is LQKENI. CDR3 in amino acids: CASSPGQVLYF. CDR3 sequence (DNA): TGTGCCAGCTCACCAGGGCAGGTCCTGTACTTT.

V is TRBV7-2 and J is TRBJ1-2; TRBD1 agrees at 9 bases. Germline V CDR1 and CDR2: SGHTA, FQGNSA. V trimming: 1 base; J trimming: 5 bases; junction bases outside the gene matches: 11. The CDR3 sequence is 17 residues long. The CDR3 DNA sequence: TGTGCCAGCAGCTTAGGAGTGGGACAGGGAATTAAGTATGGCTACACCTTC. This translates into CASSLGVGQGIKYGYTF.

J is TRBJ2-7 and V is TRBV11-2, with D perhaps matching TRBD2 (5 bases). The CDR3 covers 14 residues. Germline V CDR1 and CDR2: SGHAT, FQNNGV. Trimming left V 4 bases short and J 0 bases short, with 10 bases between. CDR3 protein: CASSWYRGSYEQYF. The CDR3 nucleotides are TGTGCCAGCAGCTGGTACCGGGGCTCCTACGAGCAGTACTTC.

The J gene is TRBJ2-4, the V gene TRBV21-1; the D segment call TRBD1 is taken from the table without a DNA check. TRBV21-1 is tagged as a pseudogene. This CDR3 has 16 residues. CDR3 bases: TGTGCCAGCAGCAAAGGGGGCGTGTGGGCCTCAAACATTCAGTACTTC. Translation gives CASSKGGVWASNIQYF.

CDR3: CASTTADSLTGELFF. CDR3 in DNA: TGTGCCAGCACCACAGCAGACAGTTTAACCGGGGAGCTGTTTTTT. The chain combines TRBV28 with TRBJ2-2, with a tentative D call TRBD1 (5 bases). The V gene lost 7 bases and the J gene lost 5 bases, with 17 bases spanning the gap. The CDR3 has 15 amino acids. From germline, CDR1 is MDHEN and CDR2 SYDVKM.

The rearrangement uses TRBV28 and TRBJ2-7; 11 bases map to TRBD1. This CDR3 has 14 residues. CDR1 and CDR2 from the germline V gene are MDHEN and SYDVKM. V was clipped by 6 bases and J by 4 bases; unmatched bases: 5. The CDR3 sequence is CASRGRDRGYEQYF. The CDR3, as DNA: TGTGCCAGCAGGGGTCGGGACAGGGGGTACGAGCAGTACTTC. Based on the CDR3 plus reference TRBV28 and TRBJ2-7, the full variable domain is DVKVTQSSRYLVKRTGEKVFLECVQDMDHENMFWYRQDPGLGLRLIYFSYDVKMKEKGDIPEGYSVSREKKERFSLILESASTNQTSMYLCASRGRDRGYEQYFGPGTRLTVT.

The CDR3 DNA reads as TGCGCCAGCAGCTTCGTCCCGGGACAGGGAGTGAACACTGAAGCTTTCTTT. It encodes CASSFVPGQGVNTEAFF. The chain uses TRBV5-1 and TRBJ1-1, with 9 bases aligning to TRBD1. The germline V gene encodes CDR1 SGHRS and CDR2 YFSETQ. Losses at the gene ends were 2 bases for V and 0 bases for J; bases not matched to a gene: 8. The CDR3 is made up of 17 amino acids.

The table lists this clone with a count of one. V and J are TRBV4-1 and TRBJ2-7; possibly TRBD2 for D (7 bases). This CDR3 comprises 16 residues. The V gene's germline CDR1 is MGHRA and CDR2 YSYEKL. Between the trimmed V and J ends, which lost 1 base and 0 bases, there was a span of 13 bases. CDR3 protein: CASSQGGGRGSYEQYF. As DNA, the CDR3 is TGCGCCAGCAGCCAAGGGGGGGGCAGGGGCTCCTACGAGCAGTACTTC.

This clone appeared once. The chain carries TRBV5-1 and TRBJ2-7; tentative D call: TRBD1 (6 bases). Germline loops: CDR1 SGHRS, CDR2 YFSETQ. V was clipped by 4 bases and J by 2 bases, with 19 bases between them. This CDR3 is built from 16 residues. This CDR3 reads CASSPVGGGQTYEQYF. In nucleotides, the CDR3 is TGCGCCAGCAGCCCAGTGGGTGGAGGACAGACCTACGAGCAGTACTTC.

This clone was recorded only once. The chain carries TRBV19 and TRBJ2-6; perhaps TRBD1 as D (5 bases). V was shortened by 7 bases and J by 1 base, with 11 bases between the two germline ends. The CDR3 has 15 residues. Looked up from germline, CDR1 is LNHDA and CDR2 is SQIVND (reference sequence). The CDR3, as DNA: TGTGCCAGTATCAAGGGGTGGTCTGGGGCCAACGTCCTGACTTTC. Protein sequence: CASIKGWSGANVLTF.

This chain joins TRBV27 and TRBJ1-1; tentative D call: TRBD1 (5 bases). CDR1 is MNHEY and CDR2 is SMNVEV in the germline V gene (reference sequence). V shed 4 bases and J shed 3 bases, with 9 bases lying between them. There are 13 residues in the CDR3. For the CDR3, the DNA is TGTGCCAGCAGTTGGGGAGGGGACACTGAAGCTTTCTTT. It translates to CASSWGGDTEAFF.

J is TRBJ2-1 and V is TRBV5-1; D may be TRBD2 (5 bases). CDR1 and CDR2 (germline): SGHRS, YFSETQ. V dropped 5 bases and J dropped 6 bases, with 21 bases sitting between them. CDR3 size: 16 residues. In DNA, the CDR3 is TGCGCCAGCAGTCGGTTAGGACTCGAGGCGGCCAATGAGCAGTTCTTC. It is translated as CASSRLGLEAANEQFF.